This T cell receptor beta chain came from a study of T cell changes during pregnancy in multiple sclerosis. Assay: immunoSEQ multiplex PCR; the TCRdb copy retains only in-frame clones and omits some. The sample holds fewer than 60,000 clones, approximately 91% seen once. Germline lookup yields CDR1 SGHRS and CDR2 YFSETQ. Unmatched junction bases numbered 3, after V lost 0 bases and J lost 0 bases. The CDR3 runs to 17 residues. This TCR was sampled from a female donor with multiple sclerosis, enrolled in a pregnancy study. This specimen was peripheral blood, taken in the second trimester of pregnancy. This chain connects TRBV5-1 to TRBJ1-6; 7 nucleotides align to TRBD1. CDR3 sequence reads: CASSLGGDSSYNSPLHF. In DNA form, the CDR3 reads TGCGCCAGCAGCTTGGGGGGGGACAGCTCCTATAATTCACCCCTCCACTTT.